This T cell receptor (beta chain) was observed in a study of cytomegalovirus exposure and HLA in healthy donors. Turning to the study itself: Within the Caucasian-associated ancestry cluster were around 80% of the 350 to 400 genotyped donors.

Remarks on this clone: What it recognizes is unknown.

Study findings and constraints: Indistinguishable V segments, including TRBV6-2 and TRBV6-3, were excluded.

Every donor was a healthy person donating bone marrow. It was with 60 Vbeta and 13 Jbeta primers that the PCR ran. Using immunoSEQ multiplex PCR, the repertoire was profiled, and TCRdb retains in-frame clones only, with some absent. The table shows 130,000 to 150,000 clones, with around 75% occurring only once. CDR3 length equals 10 residues. Trimming left V 5 bases short and J 8 bases short, with 6 bases between. Looked up from germline, CDR1 is MNHNS and CDR2 is SASEGT. This receptor was taken from a woman in her forties in good health and CMV-seronegative. The chain employs TRBV6-1 and TRBJ2-5; no firm D call. The sequenced material came from PBMCs. CDR3 sequence reads: CASSPYTQYF. The CDR3 coding sequence is TGTGCCAGCAGTCCCTATACCCAGTACTTC.